Listed below are T cell receptor beta chains from one sample, sequenced in a study of blood T cells in healthy people across ages. In TCRdb, the 5' RACE reads were re-called with MiXCR into one record per CDR3 protein. In the table there are under 950,000 distinct CDR3 sequences, about 20% of which are singletons. Sequenced sample: blood. The receptors were gathered from a man aged 65 to 79 in good health. Each CDR3 is given with its conserved first and last residue. A D gene is named only where the DNA matches it firmly. Expanded clones are given a class, and other clones once, few, many or no size at all.

j_call | clone_size | v_call | d_call | cdr3_aa | cdr3_nt
TRBJ2-5 | few | TRBV6-2/TRBV6-3 | . | CASSDVGKGGMQYF | TGTGCCAGCAGCGACGTCGGTAAAGGGGGAATGCAGTACTTC
TRBJ1-2 | few | TRBV29-1 | TRBD1 | CSARVGGQGVGYTF | TGCAGCGCCCGTGTAGGCGGACAGGGCGTAGGATACACCTTC
TRBJ1-5 | . | TRBV5-1 | . | CASSLGGAGGNQPQHF | TGCGCCAGCAGCTTGGGGGGCGCGGGAGGCAATCAGCCCCAGCATTTT
TRBJ2-5 | . | TRBV12-3/TRBV12-4 | . | CASSYQEGVETQYF | TGTGCCAGCAGTTATCAGGAGGGGGTGGAGACCCAGTACTTC
TRBJ1-5 | . | TRBV3-1 | . | CASSSRHSNQPQHF | TGTGCCAGCAGTTCAAGACATAGCAATCAGCCCCAGCATTTT
TRBJ1-3 | many | TRBV5-5 | . | CASSLVGNTIYF | TGTGCCAGCAGCTTGGTGGGAAACACCATATATTTT
TRBJ1-6 | . | TRBV20-1 | TRBD1 | CSARGQGGFGSPLHF | TGCAGTGCACGAGGACAGGGGGGATTCGGTTCACCCCTCCACTTT
TRBJ2-1 | few | TRBV5-1 | TRBD2 | CASSLGTSANEQFF | TGCGCCAGCAGCTTGGGGACTAGCGCCAATGAGCAGTTCTTC
TRBJ2-7 | . | TRBV6-5 | . | CASSYSTDALYF | TGTGCCAGCAGTTACTCGACAGACGCACTGTACTTC
TRBJ2-3 | few | TRBV24-1 | TRBD2 | CATSDDGLAGGTDTQYF | TGTGCCACCAGTGATGATGGACTAGCGGGAGGCACAGATACGCAGTATTTT
TRBJ2-3 | . | TRBV9 | TRBD2 | CASSVAVSGTPGTDTQYF | TGTGCCAGCAGCGTAGCTGTTAGCGGGACTCCGGGAACAGATACGCAGTATTTT
TRBJ2-3 | . | TRBV6-6 | . | CASSYSRGGPSSRDTQYF | TGTGCCAGCAGTTACTCCAGAGGGGGGCCATCCTCGAGAGATACGCAGTATTTT
TRBJ2-3 | few | TRBV3-1 | . | CASSPGPYGTQYF | TGTGCCAGCAGCCCCGGACCATATGGAACGCAGTATTTT
TRBJ1-2 | few | TRBV6-6 | TRBD1 | CASSYLQGAYDGYTF | TGTGCCAGCAGTTACCTACAGGGGGCTTATGATGGCTACACCTTC
TRBJ2-2 | many | TRBV7-9 | TRBD1 | CASDLQGAGELFF | TGTGCCAGCGACCTACAGGGGGCCGGGGAGCTGTTTTTT
TRBJ1-2 | . | TRBV14 | . | CASSLLRVGYGYTF | TGTGCCAGCAGCCTGCTTAGGGTTGGCTATGGCTACACCTTC
TRBJ2-1 | few | TRBV5-4 | TRBD2 | CASSPPGGDRIAEQFF | TGTGCCAGCAGTCCCCCTGGGGGGGACCGCATTGCTGAGCAGTTCTTC
TRBJ1-3 | . | TRBV19 | . | CASSAGARSGNTIYF | TGTGCCAGTAGTGCGGGGGCCCGCTCTGGAAACACCATATATTTT
TRBJ2-3 | . | TRBV6-5 | . | CATAIRDTQYF | TGTGCCACCGCTATAAGGGATACGCAGTATTTT
TRBJ2-2 | few | TRBV7-8 | . | CASSSERARTGELFF | TGTGCCAGCAGTTCCGAGAGGGCCCGGACCGGGGAGCTGTTTTTT
TRBJ2-1 | few | TRBV5-1 | TRBD1 | CASSLHRDSSYNEQFF | TGCGCCAGCAGCTTGCACCGGGACAGCTCCTACAATGAGCAGTTCTTC
TRBJ1-2 | few | TRBV29-1 | . | CSVEGDNRDGYTF | TGCAGCGTTGAAGGGGATAACAGGGATGGCTACACCTTC
TRBJ2-6 | few | TRBV5-1 | . | CASRGTPINSGANVLTF | TGCGCCAGCAGAGGGACACCAATAAACTCTGGGGCCAACGTCCTGACTTTC
TRBJ2-1 | . | TRBV5-1 | TRBD2 | CASSWPLGGSAYNEQFF | TGCGCCAGCAGCTGGCCCCTGGGCGGGAGCGCCTACAATGAGCAGTTCTTC
TRBJ2-1 | . | TRBV5-1 | TRBD2 | CASAEASGSNEQFF | TGCGCCAGCGCCGAGGCTAGCGGGAGCAATGAGCAGTTCTTC
TRBJ1-2 | . | TRBV30 | . | CAAWQEGGRGKTNYGYTF | TGTGCCGCCTGGCAGGAGGGGGGGCGAGGAAAAACTAACTATGGCTACACCTTC
TRBJ1-3 | . | TRBV12-3/TRBV12-4 | . | CASSFLGNTIYF | TGTGCCAGCAGTTTTCTTGGAAACACCATATATTTT
TRBJ2-3 | . | TRBV4-2 | . | CASSQSSSGGTDTQYF | TGTGCCAGCAGCCAATCCTCGAGTGGAGGAACAGATACGCAGTATTTT
TRBJ2-3 | . | TRBV5-6 | TRBD1 | CASSETGQGATDTQYF | TGTGCCAGCAGCGAAACGGGACAGGGCGCCACAGATACGCAGTATTTT
TRBJ2-5 | . | TRBV7-2 | . | CASGASHQETQYF | TGTGCCAGCGGCGCCTCCCACCAAGAGACCCAGTACTTC
TRBJ1-1 | . | TRBV5-5 | . | CASSNGQMNTEAFF | TGTGCCAGCAGCAATGGACAGATGAACACTGAAGCTTTCTTT
TRBJ1-4 | many | TRBV3-1 | TRBD1 | CASSQGDRDAKLFF | TGTGCCAGCAGCCAAGGGGACAGGGATGCAAAACTGTTTTTT
TRBJ2-3 | many | TRBV5-1 | . | CASSFGGIADTQYF | TGCGCCAGCAGCTTTGGAGGGATCGCAGATACGCAGTATTTT
TRBJ1-1 | few | TRBV11-2 | . | CASSVRRNTEAFF | TGTGCCAGCAGCGTCAGGAGGAATACTGAAGCTTTCTTT
TRBJ2-1 | few | TRBV6-2/TRBV6-3 | TRBD2 | CASSYRTSGRGNEQFF | TGTGCCAGCAGTTACCGTACTAGCGGGAGAGGCAATGAGCAGTTCTTC
TRBJ1-1 | . | TRBV2 | . | CASSVTRANTEAFF | TGTGCCAGCAGTGTGACACGGGCGAACACTGAAGCTTTCTTT
TRBJ2-5 | . | TRBV5-5 | . | CASSLAGLGGETQYF | TGTGCCAGCAGCTTGGCGGGGTTGGGTGGAGAGACCCAGTACTTC
TRBJ2-4 | few | TRBV7-9 | TRBD2 | CASSPRLAGKNIQYF | TGTGCCAGCAGCCCGAGACTAGCGGGCAAAAACATTCAGTACTTC
TRBJ2-5 | few | TRBV4-1 | . | CASSHPDLQETQYF | TGCGCCAGCAGCCACCCGGACCTCCAAGAGACCCAGTACTTC
TRBJ2-1 | few | TRBV11-3 | . | CASSLVADEQFF | TGTGCCAGCAGCTTAGTCGCGGATGAGCAGTTCTTC
TRBJ1-4 | . | TRBV9 | . | CASSVGTLTLNEKLFF | TGTGCCAGCAGCGTCGGGACACTCACCCTTAATGAAAAACTGTTTTTT
TRBJ2-1 | . | TRBV7-2 | . | CASNPPAARNEQFF | TGTGCCAGCAACCCGCCGGCTGCTCGCAATGAGCAGTTCTTC
TRBJ2-1 | few | TRBV6-5 | TRBD2 | CASSYTDNHAGGYNEQFF | TGTGCCAGCAGTTACACAGACAACCACGCGGGAGGGTACAATGAGCAGTTCTTC
TRBJ1-3 | . | TRBV2 | TRBD1 | CASTRDRTLSSGNTIYF | TGTGCCAGCACCCGGGACAGAACTTTAAGCTCTGGAAACACCATATATTTT